One sample yielded the 13 T cell receptor beta chains listed below, sequenced in a study of blood T cell repertoires in COVID-19. The method was immunoSEQ multiplex PCR; TCRdb's version includes in-frame clones alone and lacks a portion of them. Here the sample spans some 6,100 clones, under 95% being singletons. What was sequenced was peripheral blood. Source of these receptors: a human donor in a cohort sampled during active COVID-19.

The rearrangement links TRBV19 to TRBJ2-1, with TRBD2 identical over 14 bases. The V segment lost 3 bases and the J segment 0 bases; nucleotides outside the gene matches: 13. The CDR3 contains 21 residues. Germline V gene sequence: CDR1 LNHDA, CDR2 SQIVND (reference sequence). This CDR3 reads CASSIGGVMTSGRASYNEQFF. In DNA form, the CDR3 reads TGTGCCAGTAGTATTGGGGGGGTGATGACTAGCGGGAGGGCCTCCTACAATGAGCAGTTCTTC.

J is TRBJ2-5 and V is TRBV14; possibly TRBD1 for D (5 bases). The germline gives CDR1 SGHDN, CDR2 FVKESK. V was clipped by 0 bases and J by 5 bases, with 10 bases between them. The CDR3 runs 14 residues. The CDR3 DNA reads TGTGCCAGCAGCCAAGAAGAAGGGGCCGAGACCCAGTACTTC. Protein sequence: CASSQEEGAETQYF.

The rearrangement uses TRBV4-1 and TRBJ2-5, with 7 bases aligning to TRBD1. The CDR3 is 14 amino acids. V dropped 0 bases and J dropped 5; count of bases not matched to a gene: 3. The germline CDR1 and CDR2 sequences are MGHRA and YSYEKL. This chain's CDR3 is CASSQDQGVETQYF. For the CDR3, the DNA is TGCGCCAGCAGCCAAGATCAGGGGGTGGAGACCCAGTACTTC.

The rearrangement joins TRBV7-2 to TRBJ1-1; 9 bases line up with TRBD1. V dropped 5 bases and J dropped 1; count of bases not matched to a gene: 2. The CDR3 length is 14 residues. In germline, CDR1 is SGHTA, CDR2 FQGNSA. Here the CDR3 reads CASSQQGANTEAFF. CDR3 DNA: TGTGCCAGCAGCCAACAGGGGGCGAACACTGAAGCTTTCTTT.

V usage is TRBV5-8 and J usage is TRBJ1-1, with a weak D call TRBD1 (5 bases). This CDR3 has 17 amino acids. V lost 9 bases, J lost 0 bases, and 24 bases lay in between. The V gene's germline CDR1 is SGHTS and CDR2 YDEGEE. Here the CDR3 reads CATSFHGGTVMNTEAFF. DNA for the CDR3: TGTGCCACTTCTTTTCACGGGGGGACCGTTATGAACACTGAAGCTTTCTTT.

The V and J genes are TRBV7-2 and TRBJ2-7; maybe TRBD1 (6 bases). V gave up 4 bases and J gave up 3 bases, with 7 bases separating them. Germline CDR1 reads SGHTA; CDR2 reads FQGNSA. The length of the CDR3 is 12 residues. CDR3 loop: CASSSTGYEQYF. CDR3 sequence (DNA): TGTGCCAGCAGCTCGACAGGCTACGAGCAGTACTTC.

This clone occurred once. The chain joins TRBV6-6 to TRBJ1-3; D is perhaps TRBD1 (5 bases). The CDR3 covers 14 residues. CDR1 and CDR2 (germline): MNHNY, SVGAGI (reference sequence). Trimming stripped 5 bases from V and 4 bases from J, with 12 bases between. CDR3 DNA sequence: TGTGCCAGCAGTGGGGGGAAACAAGGAAACACCATATATTTT. It encodes CASSGGKQGNTIYF.

This chain uses TRBV29-1 with TRBJ2-1, with D unresolved. V was pared by 7 bases and J by 3 bases, with 16 bases between. Germline V gives CDR1 SQVTM, CDR2 ANQGSEA. The CDR3 spans 14 residues. CDR3 DNA sequence: TGCAGCGCCCTCGGGTCTGCCGACTACAATGAGCAGTTCTTC. This translates into CSALGSADYNEQFF.

The chain combines TRBV19 with TRBJ1-1; tentative D call: TRBD1 (6 bases). Trimming took off 4 bases at V and 5 bases at J, with 11 bases between the two ends. This CDR3 is built from 13 residues. In germline, CDR1 is LNHDA, CDR2 SQIVND (reference sequence). The CDR3 DNA sequence: TGTGCCAGTAGTAGGCACAGGGAAACTGAAGCTTTCTTT. Amino acid sequence: CASSRHRETEAFF.

The chain combines TRBV4-2 with TRBJ2-1; 9 nucleotides line up with TRBD2. The CDR3 extends over 18 amino acids. CDR1 is LGHNA and CDR2 is YNFKEQ in the germline V gene. V gave up 4 bases and J gave up 4 bases; unmatched junction bases: 14. The CDR3 loop reads CASSPVGVAGVGYNEQFF. The CDR3 DNA reads TGTGCCAGCAGCCCGGTGGGGGTAGCGGGAGTAGGATACAATGAGCAGTTCTTC.

The chain joins TRBV27 to TRBJ1-1; D possibly corresponds to TRBD1 (5 bases). The CDR3 spans 15 residues. V lost 2 bases and J lost 0, with 10 bases in between. Germline V lookup: CDR1 MNHEY, CDR2 SMNVEV (reference sequence). In nucleotides, the CDR3 is TGTGCCAGCAGTTTAACCGCAGGGTTGAACACTGAAGCTTTCTTT. Encoded protein: CASSLTAGLNTEAFF.

The chain uses TRBV7-8 and TRBJ2-7; the D gene is possibly TRBD2 (6 bases). Looked up from germline, CDR1 is SGHVS and CDR2 is FQNEAQ. There are 15 residues in the CDR3. Between the trimmed V and J ends, which lost 4 bases and 6 bases, there was a span of 19 bases. CDR3 bases: TGTGCCAGCAGCTCCGGGATTGAGCTCGGGGGCGAGCAGTACTTC. This translates into CASSSGIELGGEQYF. The full variable domain, with the rest looked up from reference TRBV7-8 and TRBJ2-7, is GAGVSQSPRYKVAKRGQDVALRCDPISGHVSLFWYQQALGQGPEFLTYFQNEAQLDKSGLPSDRFFAERPEGSVSTLKIQRTQQEDSAVYLCASSSGIELGGEQYFGPGTRLTVT.

This clone was recorded only once. This chain uses TRBV4-1 with TRBJ2-2; TRBD2 matches 11 bases. CDR3 length equals 16 residues. The germline V gene has CDR1 MGHRA and CDR2 YSYEKL. The J segment lost 4 bases and the V segment lost 4 bases, leaving 5 bases of the junction unmatched. CDR3 sequence (DNA): TGCGCCAGCAGCCTAAGACTAGCGGGAACCACCGGGGAGCTGTTTTTT. It encodes CASSLRLAGTTGELFF.